One sample yielded the 13 T cell receptor beta chains listed below, sequenced in a study of response to subunit inactivated influenza vaccine. TCRdb re-derived calls from the RT-PCR reads in MiXCR, one entry per CDR3 protein. The profile shows roughly 790,000 distinct CDR3 sequences, 21% of them singletons. Specimen: PBMCs from blood, collected more than 4 days after vaccination. Source of these receptors: a man between 50 and 59 years old who received an inactivated influenza vaccine.

The chain employs TRBV24-1 and TRBJ1-6; D gene uncertain. CDR1 is KGHDR, CDR2 SFDVKD, per germline. The CDR3 length is 14 residues. V gave up 4 bases and J gave up 9 bases, with 12 bases separating them. DNA for the CDR3: TGTGCCACCAGTGACTCCTTCACTGGTTCACCCCTCCACTTT. Amino acid sequence: CATSDSFTGSPLHF.

The chain links TRBV4-3 to TRBJ2-2; D may be TRBD2 (5 bases). Per germline, CDR1 LGHNA and CDR2 YSLEER. CDR3 length: 18 residues. V was cut by 0 bases and J by 7 bases, with 21 bases left in between. DNA for the CDR3: TGCGCCAGCAGCCAAGATGTAGCTAGCTCTTTAGGGCACGGGGAGCTGTTTTTT. Amino acids: CASSQDVASSLGHGELFF.

The chain recombines TRBV5-1 with TRBJ2-2; TRBD1 matches 9 bases. This CDR3 comprises 17 residues. V was clipped by 0 bases and J by 4 bases; unmatched bases: 7. Germline loops: CDR1 SGHRS, CDR2 YFSETQ. CDR3 in DNA: TGCGCCAGCAGCTTGGAACTTGACAGGGGGTTCACCGGGGAGCTGTTTTTT. This encodes CASSLELDRGFTGELFF.

The V and J genes are TRBV7-2 and TRBJ2-2; D is tentatively TRBD1 or TRBD2 (5 bases each). Germline assignment: CDR1 SGHTA and CDR2 FQGNSA. The germline V and J ends were trimmed by 5 bases and 0 bases, with 16 bases remaining between them. The CDR3 is 17 residues long. The CDR3 coding sequence is TGTGCCAGCAGCCTAAAACCGGGACGAACGAACACCGGGGAGCTGTTTTTT. Residues: CASSLKPGRTNTGELFF. The full variable domain, its missing parts supplied by reference TRBV7-2 and TRBJ2-2, is GAGVSQSPSNKVTEKGKDVELRCDPISGHTALYWYRQSLGQGLEFLIYFQGNSAPDKSGLPSDRFSAERTGGSVSTLTIQRTQQEDSAVYLCASSLKPGRTNTGELFFGEGSRLTVL.

The chain joins TRBV5-1 to TRBJ2-3, with D maybe TRBD2 (5 bases). The CDR3 covers 16 residues. The V gene lost 1 base and the J gene lost 6 bases, with 18 bases spanning the gap. Germline values: CDR1 SGHRS, CDR2 YFSETQ. The CDR3 coding sequence is TGCGCCAGCAGCTTGCCGAGGCTAGCCTTTACGGATACGCAGTATTTT. Translation: CASSLPRLAFTDTQYF.

This chain's CDR3 is CASSQGPSGEKLFF. The CDR3 DNA reads TGTGCCAGCAGCCAGGGCCCCTCCGGGGAAAAACTGTTTTTT. V and J are TRBV28 and TRBJ1-4; a possible D gene is TRBD1 (5 bases). CDR1 and CDR2 (germline): MDHEN, SYDVKM. The CDR3 has 14 amino acids. V was pared by 6 bases and J by 8 bases, with 16 bases between.

At least ten counts were recorded for this clonotype. The rearrangement uses TRBV12-3 or TRBV12-4 and TRBJ2-1; perhaps TRBD1 as D (5 bases). V lost 3 bases and J 1 base, leaving 7 bases between the germline ends. The CDR3 covers 14 residues. This CDR3 reads CASSFAGSYNEQFF. The DNA of the CDR3 is TGTGCCAGCAGTTTTGCAGGGTCCTACAATGAGCAGTTCTTC.

This chain links TRBV5-1 with TRBJ1-1; unclear D gene. CDR3 length: 15 amino acids. Germline values: CDR1 SGHRS, CDR2 YFSETQ. The V end lost 5 bases, the J end lost 1 base, and 15 bases lay between the germline ends. The CDR3 sequence: CASSPPAEANTEAFF. CDR3 nucleotides: TGCGCCAGCAGTCCCCCAGCGGAGGCGAACACTGAAGCTTTCTTT. The whole variable domain, filled in from reference TRBV5-1 and TRBJ1-1, reads KAGVTQTPRYLIKTRGQQVTLSCSPISGHRSVSWYQQTPGQGLQFLFEYFSETQRNKGNFPGRFSGRQFSNSRSEMNVSTLELGDSALYLCASSPPAEANTEAFFGQGTRLTVV.

The V call is TRBV7-9, the J call TRBJ2-1, with 8 bases that match TRBD2. In germline, CDR1 is SEHNR, CDR2 FQNEAQ (reference sequence). After removal of 7 bases from V and 4 bases from J, the junction contained 9 bases not matched to a gene. CDR3 length equals 15 residues. CDR3 amino acids: CASKEWTSLYNEQFF. The DNA for the CDR3 is TGTGCCAGCAAGGAGTGGACTAGCCTTTACAATGAGCAGTTCTTC. Full variable domain (missing parts from reference TRBV7-9 and TRBJ2-1): DTGVSQNPRHKITKRGQNVTFRCDPISEHNRLYWYRQTLGQGPEFLTYFQNEAQLEKSRLLSDRFSAERPKGSFSTLEIQRTEQGDSAMYLCASKEWTSLYNEQFFGPGTRLTVL.

This clonotype was found once. The chain uses TRBV30 and TRBJ2-3, with D possibly being TRBD1 or TRBD2 (7 bases each). V was shortened by 7 bases and J by 4 bases, with 18 bases between the two germline ends. The CDR3 length is 14 residues. Germline values: CDR1 GTSNPN, CDR2 SVGIG (reference sequence). CDR3 sequence: CASSGTAGPDTQYF. Here the CDR3 DNA reads TGTGCCTCATCCGGGACAGCGGGACCAGATACGCAGTATTTT.

There are a few counts of this clonotype. The V and J genes are TRBV6-2 or TRBV6-3 and TRBJ2-7; no definite D call. There are 15 residues in the CDR3. V lost 5 bases and J lost 2, with 16 bases in between. The germline CDR1 and CDR2 sequences are MNHEY and SVGEGT. CDR3 loop: CASSGVADPPYEQYF. CDR3 bases: TGTGCCAGCAGTGGGGTGGCGGACCCACCCTACGAGCAGTACTTC.

This rearrangement joins TRBV7-2 to TRBJ2-7; 7 bases map to TRBD2. V gave up 0 bases and J gave up 4 bases; unmatched junction bases: 6. Germline V gene data show CDR1 as SGHTA and CDR2 as FQGNSA. The CDR3 consists of 15 residues. The CDR3 DNA follows: TGTGCCAGCAGCTTAGCTGGACTAGGGGATTACGAGCAGTACTTC. Protein sequence: CASSLAGLGDYEQYF.

The J gene is TRBJ2-5, the V gene TRBV6-2 or TRBV6-3; 9 nucleotides align to TRBD1. The V gene's germline CDR1 is MNHEY and CDR2 SVGEGT. The CDR3 contains 15 residues. After removal of 4 bases from V and 5 bases from J, the junction contained 8 bases not matched to a gene. The CDR3 DNA is TGTGCCAGCAGTTCCGCGACAGGGGGAAGTGAGACCCAGTACTTC. This translates into CASSSATGGSETQYF.